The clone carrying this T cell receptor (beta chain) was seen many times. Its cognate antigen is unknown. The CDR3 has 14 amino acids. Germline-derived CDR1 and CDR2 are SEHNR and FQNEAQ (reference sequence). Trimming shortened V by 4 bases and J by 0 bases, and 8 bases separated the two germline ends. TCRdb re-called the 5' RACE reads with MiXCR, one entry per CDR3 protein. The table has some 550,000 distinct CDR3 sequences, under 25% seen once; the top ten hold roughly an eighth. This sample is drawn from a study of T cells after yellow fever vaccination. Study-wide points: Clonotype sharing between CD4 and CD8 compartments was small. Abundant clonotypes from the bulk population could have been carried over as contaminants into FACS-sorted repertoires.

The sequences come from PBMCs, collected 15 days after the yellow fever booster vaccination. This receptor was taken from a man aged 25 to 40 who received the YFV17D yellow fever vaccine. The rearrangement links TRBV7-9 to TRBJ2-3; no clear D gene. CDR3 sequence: CASSWGSSTDTQYF. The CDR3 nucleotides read TGTGCCAGCAGCTGGGGATCTAGCACAGATACGCAGTATTTT.